This T cell receptor beta chain derives from a study of immune cell composition in non-small cell lung cancer. Findings and caveats of the study: About 80% of squamous and around 34% of adenocarcinoma cases had tumour-associated clones >0.5%. Smoking pack-years did not significantly correlate with tumour TCR-beta clonality. Lung adenocarcinomas had lower top 10 clone scores and clonality than squamous tumours.

Template was genomic DNA from frozen, unsorted single-cell suspensions. Germline V gives CDR1 LNHDA, CDR2 SQIVND (reference sequence). CDR3 size: 14 residues. Trimming took off 1 base at V and 4 bases at J, with 10 bases between the two ends. Using immunoSEQ multiplex PCR, the repertoire was profiled, and TCRdb retains in-frame clones only, with some absent. This table has 2,500 to 3,500 clones, 70% to 80% appearing once. Concerning this clone: Its antigen remains unidentified.

The gene calls are TRBV19 and TRBJ1-2; the D gene is possibly TRBD1 (5 bases). Sequencing was carried out using lung tumor tissue. The clonotype was recovered from a human donor with non-small cell lung cancer. CDR3 in DNA: TGTGCCAGTAGTATAGGGGGCCTAGGCTATGGCTACACCTTC. It yields the protein CASSIGGLGYGYTF.